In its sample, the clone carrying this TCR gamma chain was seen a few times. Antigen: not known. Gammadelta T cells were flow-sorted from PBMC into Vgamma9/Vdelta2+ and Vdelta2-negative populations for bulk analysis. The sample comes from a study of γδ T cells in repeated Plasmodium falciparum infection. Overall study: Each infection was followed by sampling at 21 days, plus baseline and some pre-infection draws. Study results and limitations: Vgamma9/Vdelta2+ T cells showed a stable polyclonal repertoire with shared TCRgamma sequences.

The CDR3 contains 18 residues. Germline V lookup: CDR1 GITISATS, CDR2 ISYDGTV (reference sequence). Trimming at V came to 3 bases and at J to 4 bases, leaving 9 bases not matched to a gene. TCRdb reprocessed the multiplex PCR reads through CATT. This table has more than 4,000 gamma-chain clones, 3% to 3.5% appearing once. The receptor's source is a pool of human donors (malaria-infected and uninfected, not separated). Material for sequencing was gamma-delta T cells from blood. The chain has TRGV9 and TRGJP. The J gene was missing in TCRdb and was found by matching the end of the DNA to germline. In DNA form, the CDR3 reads TGTGCCTTGTGGGAGCCTGCGACTCAAGAGTTGGGCAAAAAAATCAAGGTATTT. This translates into CALWEPATQELGKKIKVF.